Presented here are 11 T cell receptor beta chains from one specimen sequenced in a study of T cell changes during pregnancy in multiple sclerosis. The method was immunoSEQ multiplex PCR; TCRdb's version includes in-frame clones alone and lacks a portion of them. Of more than 65,000 clones in the sample, roughly 95% are singletons; the top ten hold 0.85% to 1.2%. Material: peripheral blood, obtained in the second trimester of pregnancy. Receptors were obtained from a female donor with multiple sclerosis, enrolled in a pregnancy study.

The rearrangement links TRBV7-2 to TRBJ2-1; a weak D match, TRBD2 (6 bases). Trimming removed 5 bases from V and 7 bases from J, with 18 bases in between. Germline lookup yields CDR1 SGHTA and CDR2 FQGNSA. This CDR3 is 15 amino acids long. In DNA, the CDR3 is TGTGCCAGCAGCCAATGGACGGGAGTGGGGAATGAGCAGTTCTTC. Its translation: CASSQWTGVGNEQFF.

This clone came up once. The chain is built from TRBV5-4 and TRBJ1-1, with 9 bases fitting TRBD1. Germline V gives CDR1 SGHNT, CDR2 YYREEE (reference sequence). The CDR3 has 15 residues. The ends lost 0 bases at V and 1 base at J; junction bases unmatched: 1. This CDR3 reads CASSLGQGGNTEAFF. As DNA, the CDR3 is TGTGCCAGCAGCTTGGGACAGGGGGGGAACACTGAAGCTTTCTTT.

The V call is TRBV7-6, the J call TRBJ2-3, with TRBD2 identical over 10 bases. V shed 2 bases, J shed 2 bases, and the junction held 4 bases outside the gene matches. Germline assignment: CDR1 SGHVS and CDR2 FNYEAQ. This CDR3 comprises 16 residues. As DNA, the CDR3 is TGTGCCAGCAGCTTACTCGGGACTAGCGCCACAGATACGCAGTATTTT. Translated, it gives CASSLLGTSATDTQYF. Full variable domain (outside the CDR3, taken from reference TRBV7-6 and TRBJ2-3): GAGVSQSPRYKVTKRGQDVALRCDPISGHVSLYWYRQALGQGPEFLTYFNYEAQQDKSGLPNDRFSAERPEGSISTLTIQRTEQRDSAMYRCASSLLGTSATDTQYFGPGTRLTVL.

This chain connects TRBV5-4 to TRBJ2-4; D might be TRBD1 (6 bases). CDR1 and CDR2 (germline): SGHNT, YYREEE (reference sequence). The CDR3 runs 15 residues. Deletions cut 4 bases from V and 0 bases from J, with 11 bases between. The CDR3, as DNA: TGTGCCAGCAGCCAAGGACAGCTAGCCAAAAACATTCAGTACTTC. It translates to CASSQGQLAKNIQYF.

The genes are TRBV25-1 and TRBJ2-7, with TRBD2 matching over 10 bases. The CDR3 is 17 amino acids. CDR1 and CDR2 from the germline V gene are MGHDK and SYGVNS. Germline trimming cut 6 bases from V and 0 bases from J; bases unmatched to any gene: 11. CDR3 region: CASSTSGRAESSYEQYF. CDR3 coding DNA: TGTGCCAGCAGCACAAGCGGGAGGGCCGAGAGCTCCTACGAGCAGTACTTC.

J is TRBJ2-7 and V is TRBV29-1, with TRBD1 identical over 10 bases. The CDR3 loop spans 14 amino acids. CDR1 and CDR2 (germline): SQVTM, ANQGSEA. The J segment lost 3 bases and the V segment lost 5 bases, leaving 7 bases of the junction unmatched. In DNA form, the CDR3 reads TGCAGCGTTCTGGGGACAGGGGCGAACTACGAGCAGTACTTC. Its protein product is CSVLGTGANYEQYF.

The gene calls are TRBV7-9 and TRBJ1-2, with 7 bases that match TRBD1. Germline trimming cut 5 bases from V and 2 bases from J; bases unmatched to any gene: 8. The CDR3 is made up of 15 amino acids. Germline V lookup: CDR1 SEHNR, CDR2 FQNEAQ (reference sequence). For the CDR3, the DNA is TGTGCCAGCAGCCCTAGACAGGGTTCCAACTATGGCTACACCTTC. This gives the protein CASSPRQGSNYGYTF.

DNA of the CDR3: TGTGCCAGCAGCTACAACGCCGAGCAGTACTTC. This sequence encodes CASSYNAEQYF. The J gene is TRBJ2-7, the V gene TRBV5-4; D gene uncertain. With 3 bases removed from V and 6 bases from J, the gap between germline ends came to 7 bases. This CDR3 spans 11 amino acids. CDR1 and CDR2 from the germline V gene are SGHNT and YYREEE (reference sequence).

This chain connects TRBV19 to TRBJ2-3; D uncertain. CDR3 length equals 15 residues. V lost 4 bases and J 0 bases, leaving 11 bases between the germline ends. In germline, CDR1 is LNHDA, CDR2 SQIVND (reference sequence). In nucleotides, the CDR3 is TGTGCCAGTAGTAGAACGGTGACTAGCACAGATACGCAGTATTTT. Amino acid sequence: CASSRTVTSTDTQYF.

This clone was seen a handful of times. The gene calls are TRBV7-2 and TRBJ2-7; a weak D match, TRBD1 (5 bases). Germline values: CDR1 SGHTA, CDR2 FQGNSA. Between the trimmed V and J ends, which lost 5 bases and 2 bases, there was a span of 16 bases. The CDR3 is 15 amino acids. CDR3 sequence reads: CASSLGWLGAYEQYF. DNA of the CDR3: TGTGCCAGCAGCCTGGGTTGGCTAGGGGCCTACGAGCAGTACTTC.

This chain joins TRBV7-8 and TRBJ2-5; D not resolved. This CDR3 has 16 amino acids. The ends were cut back, 4 bases at V and 7 bases at J, with 22 bases in the middle. Germline V gives CDR1 SGHVS, CDR2 FQNEAQ. CDR3 amino acids: CASSWSGSTVVGTQYF. DNA of the CDR3: TGTGCCAGCAGCTGGTCCGGGTCTACGGTCGTCGGGACCCAGTACTTC.